This TCR beta chain was identified in a study of Tregs in tolerant kidney transplant recipients. As for this clone: Its specificity is unknown.

The CDR3 extends over 15 amino acids. V was shortened by 3 bases and J by 1 base, with 10 bases between the two germline ends. Germline CDR1 LNHDA, CDR2 SQIVND (reference sequence). The study's findings and limits: Donor-specific Treg expansion exceeded global Treg expansion in tolerant patients, suggesting antigen drive.

TCRdb keeps only in-frame clones here, not all; method: immunoSEQ multiplex PCR. The table has nearly 95,000 clones, 80% to 95% seen once. Sequences were derived from CD4+ T cells from blood, sampled before the transplant. This sequence originates from a human donor who received a combined kidney and bone marrow transplant. The chain has TRBV19 and TRBJ2-1; tentatively, D is TRBD1 (5 bases). In DNA form, the CDR3 reads TGTGCCAGTAGTATTGACAGAGCTTCCTACAATGAGCAGTTCTTC. It codes for CASSIDRASYNEQFF.